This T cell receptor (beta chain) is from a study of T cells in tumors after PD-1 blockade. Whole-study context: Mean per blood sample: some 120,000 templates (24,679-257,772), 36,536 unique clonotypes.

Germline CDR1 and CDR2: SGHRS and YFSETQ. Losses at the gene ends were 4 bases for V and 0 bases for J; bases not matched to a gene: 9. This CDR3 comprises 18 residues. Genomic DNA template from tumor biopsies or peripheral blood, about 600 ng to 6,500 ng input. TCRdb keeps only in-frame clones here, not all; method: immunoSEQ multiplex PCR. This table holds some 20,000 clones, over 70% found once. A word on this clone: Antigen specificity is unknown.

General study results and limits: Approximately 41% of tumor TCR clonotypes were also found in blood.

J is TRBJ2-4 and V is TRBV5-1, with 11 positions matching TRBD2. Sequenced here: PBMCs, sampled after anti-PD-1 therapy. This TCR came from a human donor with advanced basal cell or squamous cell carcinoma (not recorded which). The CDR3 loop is CASSPGTSGLLAKNIQYF. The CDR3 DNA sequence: TGCGCCAGCAGCCCTGGGACTAGCGGACTACTAGCCAAAAACATTCAGTACTTC. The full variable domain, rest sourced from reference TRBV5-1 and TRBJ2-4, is KAGVTQTPRYLIKTRGQQVTLSCSPISGHRSVSWYQQTPGQGLQFLFEYFSETQRNKGNFPGRFSGRQFSNSRSEMNVSTLELGDSALYLCASSPGTSGLLAKNIQYFGAGTRLSVL.